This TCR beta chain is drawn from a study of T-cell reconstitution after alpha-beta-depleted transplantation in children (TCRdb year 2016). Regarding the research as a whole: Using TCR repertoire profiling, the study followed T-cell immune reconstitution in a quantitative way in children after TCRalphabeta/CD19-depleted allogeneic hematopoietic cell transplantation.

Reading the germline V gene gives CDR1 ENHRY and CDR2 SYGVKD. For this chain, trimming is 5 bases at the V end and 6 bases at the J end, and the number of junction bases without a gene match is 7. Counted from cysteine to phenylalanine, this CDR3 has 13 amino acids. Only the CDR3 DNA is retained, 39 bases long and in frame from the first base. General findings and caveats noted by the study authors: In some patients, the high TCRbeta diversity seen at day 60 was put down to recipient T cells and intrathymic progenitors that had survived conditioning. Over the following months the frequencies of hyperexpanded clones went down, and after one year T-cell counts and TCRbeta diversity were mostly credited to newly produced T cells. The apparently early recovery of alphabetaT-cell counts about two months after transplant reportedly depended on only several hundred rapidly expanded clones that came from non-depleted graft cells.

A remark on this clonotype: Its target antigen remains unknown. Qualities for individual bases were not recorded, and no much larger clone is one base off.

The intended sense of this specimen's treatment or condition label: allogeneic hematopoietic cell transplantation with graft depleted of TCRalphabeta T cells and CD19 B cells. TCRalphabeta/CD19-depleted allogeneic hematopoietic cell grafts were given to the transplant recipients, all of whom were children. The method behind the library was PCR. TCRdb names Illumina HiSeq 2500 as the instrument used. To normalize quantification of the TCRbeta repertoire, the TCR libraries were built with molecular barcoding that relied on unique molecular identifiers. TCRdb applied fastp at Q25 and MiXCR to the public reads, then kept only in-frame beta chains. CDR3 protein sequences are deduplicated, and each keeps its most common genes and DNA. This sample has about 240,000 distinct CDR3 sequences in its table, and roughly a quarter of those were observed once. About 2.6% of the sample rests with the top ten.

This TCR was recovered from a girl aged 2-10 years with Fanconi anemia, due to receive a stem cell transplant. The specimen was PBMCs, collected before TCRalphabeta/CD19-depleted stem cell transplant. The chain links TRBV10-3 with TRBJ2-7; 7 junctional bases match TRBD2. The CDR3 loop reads CAISPPGGGEQYF. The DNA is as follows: TGTGCCATCAGTCCGCCCGGCGGGGGCGAGCAGTACTTC.